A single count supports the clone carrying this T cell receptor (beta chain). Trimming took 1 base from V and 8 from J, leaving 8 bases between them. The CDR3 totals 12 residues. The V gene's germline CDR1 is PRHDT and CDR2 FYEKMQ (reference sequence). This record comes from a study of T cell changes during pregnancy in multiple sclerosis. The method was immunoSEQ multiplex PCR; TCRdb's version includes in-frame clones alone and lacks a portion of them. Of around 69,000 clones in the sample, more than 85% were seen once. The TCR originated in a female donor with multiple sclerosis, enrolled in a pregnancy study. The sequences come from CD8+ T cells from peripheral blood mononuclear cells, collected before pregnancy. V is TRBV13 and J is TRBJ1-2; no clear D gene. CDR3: CASSLASSGYTF. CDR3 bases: TGTGCCAGCAGCTTAGCTTCTTCGGGCTACACCTTC.